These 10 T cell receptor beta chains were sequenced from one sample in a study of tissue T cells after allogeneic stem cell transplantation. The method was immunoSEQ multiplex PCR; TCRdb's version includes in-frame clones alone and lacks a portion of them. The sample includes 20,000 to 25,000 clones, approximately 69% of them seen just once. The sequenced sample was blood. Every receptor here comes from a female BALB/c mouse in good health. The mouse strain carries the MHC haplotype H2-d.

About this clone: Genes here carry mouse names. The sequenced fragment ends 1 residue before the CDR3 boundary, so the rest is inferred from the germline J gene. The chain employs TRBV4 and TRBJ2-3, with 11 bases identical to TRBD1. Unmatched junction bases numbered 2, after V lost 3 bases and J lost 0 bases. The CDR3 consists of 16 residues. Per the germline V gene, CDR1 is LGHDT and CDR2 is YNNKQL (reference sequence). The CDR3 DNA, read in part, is TGTGCCAGCAGCTATGGGACAGGGGGGAGTGCAGAAACGCTGTAT. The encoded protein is CASSYGTGGSAETLY. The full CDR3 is CASSYGTGGSAETLYF.

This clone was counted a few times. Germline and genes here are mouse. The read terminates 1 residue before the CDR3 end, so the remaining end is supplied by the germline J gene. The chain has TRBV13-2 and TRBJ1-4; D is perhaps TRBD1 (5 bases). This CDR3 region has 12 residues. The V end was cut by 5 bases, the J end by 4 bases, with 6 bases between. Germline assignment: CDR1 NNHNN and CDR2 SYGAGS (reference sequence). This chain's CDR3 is CASGDINERLFF. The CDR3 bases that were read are TGTGCCAGCGGGGACATCAACGAAAGATTATTT.

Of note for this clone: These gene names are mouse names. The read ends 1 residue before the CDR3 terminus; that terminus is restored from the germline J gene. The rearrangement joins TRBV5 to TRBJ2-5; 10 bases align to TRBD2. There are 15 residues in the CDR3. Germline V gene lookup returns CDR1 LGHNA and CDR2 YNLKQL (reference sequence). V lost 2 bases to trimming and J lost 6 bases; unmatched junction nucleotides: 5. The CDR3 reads CASSQTGTGEDTQYF. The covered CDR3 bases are TGTGCCAGCAGCCAAACCGGGACTGGGGAGGACACCCAGTAC.

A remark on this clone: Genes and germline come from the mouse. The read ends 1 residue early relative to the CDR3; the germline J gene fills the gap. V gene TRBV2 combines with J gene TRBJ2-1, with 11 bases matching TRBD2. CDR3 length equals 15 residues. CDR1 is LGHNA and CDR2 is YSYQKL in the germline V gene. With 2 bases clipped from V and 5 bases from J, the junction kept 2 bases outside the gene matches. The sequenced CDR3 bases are TGTGCCAGCAGCCAAAACTGGGGGGGCGATGCTGAGCAGTTC. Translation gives CASSQNWGGDAEQF. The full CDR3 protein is CASSQNWGGDAEQFF.

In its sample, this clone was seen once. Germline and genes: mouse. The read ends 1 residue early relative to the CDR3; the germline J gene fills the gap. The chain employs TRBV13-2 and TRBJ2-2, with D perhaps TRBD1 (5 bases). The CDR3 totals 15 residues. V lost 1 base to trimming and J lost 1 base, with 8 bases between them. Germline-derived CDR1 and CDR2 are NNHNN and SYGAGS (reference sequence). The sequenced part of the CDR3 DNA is TGTGCCAGCGGTGATCGCAGGGAAAACACCGGGCAGCTCTAC. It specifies CASGDRRENTGQLY. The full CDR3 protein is CASGDRRENTGQLYF.

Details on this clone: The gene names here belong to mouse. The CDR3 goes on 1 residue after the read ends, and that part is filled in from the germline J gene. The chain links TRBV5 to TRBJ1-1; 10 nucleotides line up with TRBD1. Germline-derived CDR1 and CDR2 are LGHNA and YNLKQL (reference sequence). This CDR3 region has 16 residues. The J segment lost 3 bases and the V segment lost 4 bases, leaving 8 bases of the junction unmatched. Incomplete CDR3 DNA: TGTGCCAGCAGCCCGGGACAGGGGATCGGGGACACAGAAGTCTTC. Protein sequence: CASSPGQGIGDTEVF. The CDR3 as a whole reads CASSPGQGIGDTEVFF.

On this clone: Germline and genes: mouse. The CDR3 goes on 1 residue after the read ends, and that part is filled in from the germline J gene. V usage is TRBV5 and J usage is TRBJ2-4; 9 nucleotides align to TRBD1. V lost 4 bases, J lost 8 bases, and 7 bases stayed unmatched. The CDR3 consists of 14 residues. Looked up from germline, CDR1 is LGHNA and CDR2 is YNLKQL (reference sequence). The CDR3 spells CASSPLTGGATLYF. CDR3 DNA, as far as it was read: TGTGCCAGCAGCCCGCTCACAGGGGGCGCCACCTTGTAC.

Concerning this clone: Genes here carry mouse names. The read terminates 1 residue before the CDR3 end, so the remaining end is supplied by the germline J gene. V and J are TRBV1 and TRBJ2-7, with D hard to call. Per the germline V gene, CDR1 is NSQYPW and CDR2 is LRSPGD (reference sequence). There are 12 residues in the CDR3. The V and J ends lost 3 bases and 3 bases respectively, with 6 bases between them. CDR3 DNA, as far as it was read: TGCACCTGCAGTGCGAGGGTCTATGAACAGTAC. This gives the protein CTCSARVYEQY. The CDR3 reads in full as CTCSARVYEQYF.

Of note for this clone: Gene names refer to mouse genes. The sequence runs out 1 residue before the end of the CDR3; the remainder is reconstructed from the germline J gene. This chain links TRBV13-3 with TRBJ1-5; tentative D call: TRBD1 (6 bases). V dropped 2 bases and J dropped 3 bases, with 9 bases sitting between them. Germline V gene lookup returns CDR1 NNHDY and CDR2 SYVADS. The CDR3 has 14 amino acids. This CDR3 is CASSEYRVNQAPLF. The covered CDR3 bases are TGTGCCAGCAGTGAATACAGGGTCAACCAGGCTCCGCTT. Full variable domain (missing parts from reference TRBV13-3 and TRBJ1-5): EAAVTQSPRSKVAVTGGKVTLSCHQTNNHDYMYWYRQDTGHGLRLIHYSYVADSTEKGDIPDGYKASRPSQENFSLILELASLSQTAVYFCASSEYRVNQAPLFGEGTRLSVL.

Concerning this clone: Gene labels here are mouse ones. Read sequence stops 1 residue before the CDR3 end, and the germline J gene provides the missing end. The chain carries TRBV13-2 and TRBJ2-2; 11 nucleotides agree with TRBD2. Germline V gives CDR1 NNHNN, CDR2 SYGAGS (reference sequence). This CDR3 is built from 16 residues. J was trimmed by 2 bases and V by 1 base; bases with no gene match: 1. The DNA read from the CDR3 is TGTGCCAGCGGTGATAGGGACTGGGGGAACACCGGGCAGCTCTAC. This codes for CASGDRDWGNTGQLY. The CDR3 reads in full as CASGDRDWGNTGQLYF.